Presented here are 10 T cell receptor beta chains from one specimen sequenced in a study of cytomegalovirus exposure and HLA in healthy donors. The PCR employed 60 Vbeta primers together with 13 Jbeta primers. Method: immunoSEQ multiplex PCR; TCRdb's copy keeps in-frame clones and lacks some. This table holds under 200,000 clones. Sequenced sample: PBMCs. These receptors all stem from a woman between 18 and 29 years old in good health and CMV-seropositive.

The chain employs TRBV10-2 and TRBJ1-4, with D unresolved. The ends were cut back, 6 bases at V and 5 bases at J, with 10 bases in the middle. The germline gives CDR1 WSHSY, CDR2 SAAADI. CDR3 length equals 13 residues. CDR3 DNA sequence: TGCGCCAGCAGCCGGGGAGCGAATGAAAAACTGTTTTTT. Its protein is CASSRGANEKLFF.

CDR3 bases: TGTGCCAGCCCGGACAGTGACACAGATACGCAGTATTTT. Encoded protein: CASPDSDTDTQYF. The chain carries TRBV7-9 and TRBJ2-3; TRBD1 might be the D (6 bases). The V and J ends lost 8 bases and 2 bases respectively, with 11 bases between them. The CDR3 runs to 13 residues. CDR1 SEHNR and CDR2 FQNEAQ come from the germline V gene (reference sequence).

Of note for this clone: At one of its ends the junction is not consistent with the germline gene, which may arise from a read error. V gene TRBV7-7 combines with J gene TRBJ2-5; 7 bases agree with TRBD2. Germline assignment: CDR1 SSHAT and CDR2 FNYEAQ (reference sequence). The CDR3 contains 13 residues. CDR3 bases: TGTGCTAGCAGCGCGGGGGTTTCGGAGACCCAGTACTTC. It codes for CASSAGVSETQYF.

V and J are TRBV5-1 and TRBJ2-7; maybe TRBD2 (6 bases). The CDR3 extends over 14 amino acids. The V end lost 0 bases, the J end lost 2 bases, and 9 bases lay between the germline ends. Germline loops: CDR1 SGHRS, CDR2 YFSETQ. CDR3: CASSLVGEAYEQYF. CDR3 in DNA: TGCGCCAGCAGCTTGGTCGGGGAGGCCTACGAGCAGTACTTC.

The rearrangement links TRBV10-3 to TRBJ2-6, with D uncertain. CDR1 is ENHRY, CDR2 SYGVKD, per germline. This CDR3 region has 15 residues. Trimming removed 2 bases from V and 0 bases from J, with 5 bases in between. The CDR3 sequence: CAISEGSSGANVLTF. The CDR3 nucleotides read TGTGCCATCAGTGAGGGTAGCTCTGGGGCCAACGTCCTGACTTTC.

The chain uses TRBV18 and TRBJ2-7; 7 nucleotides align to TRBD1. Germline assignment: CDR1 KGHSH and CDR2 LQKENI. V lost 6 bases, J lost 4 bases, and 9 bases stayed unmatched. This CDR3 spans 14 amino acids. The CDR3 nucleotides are TGTGCCAGCTCGCGCAGGGGGTTTTATTACGAGCAGTACTTC. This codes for CASSRRGFYYEQYF. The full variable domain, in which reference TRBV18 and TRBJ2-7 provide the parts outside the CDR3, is NAGVMQNPRHLVRRRGQEARLRCSPMKGHSHVYWYRQLPEEGLKFMVYLQKENIIDESGMPKERFSAEFPKEGPSILRIQQVVRGDSAAYFCASSRRGFYYEQYFGPGTRLTVT.

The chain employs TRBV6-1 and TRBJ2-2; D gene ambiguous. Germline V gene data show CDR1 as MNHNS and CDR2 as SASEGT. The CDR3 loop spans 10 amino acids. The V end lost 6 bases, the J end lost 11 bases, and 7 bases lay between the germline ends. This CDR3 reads CASRSHELFF. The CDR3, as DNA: TGTGCCAGCAGAAGCCACGAGCTGTTTTTT.

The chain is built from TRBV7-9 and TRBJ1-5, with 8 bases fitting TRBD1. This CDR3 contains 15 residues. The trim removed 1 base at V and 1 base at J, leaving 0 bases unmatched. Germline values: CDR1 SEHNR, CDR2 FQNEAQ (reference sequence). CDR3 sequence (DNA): TGTGCCAGCAGCTTAGGGGACAGGAGCAATCAGCCCCAGCATTTT. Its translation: CASSLGDRSNQPQHF.

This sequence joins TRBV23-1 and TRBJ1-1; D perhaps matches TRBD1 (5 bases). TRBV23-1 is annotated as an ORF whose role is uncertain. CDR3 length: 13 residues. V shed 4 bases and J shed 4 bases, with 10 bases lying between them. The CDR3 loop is CASSLQDTTEAFF. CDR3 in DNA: TGCGCCAGCAGTCTACAGGACACCACTGAAGCTTTCTTT.

The CDR3 DNA sequence: TGTGCCAGCTCAGCGACACCTAACACTGAAGCTTTCTTT. Translating it yields CASSATPNTEAFF. The V call is TRBV18, the J call TRBJ1-1; D is ambiguous. Trimming pared 5 bases from V and 2 bases from J, leaving 9 bases between. CDR1 KGHSH and CDR2 LQKENI come from the germline V gene. CDR3 size: 13 residues.